The 16 T cell receptor beta chains below all came from one sample that was sequenced in a study of blood T cells in healthy people across ages. Using a J-beta primer mix together with a sample-barcoded 5' primer, a second PCR was run for roughly 6 to 12 cycles. TCRdb itself ran the 5' RACE reads through MiXCR, one entry per CDR3 protein. The sample includes 750,000 to 950,000 distinct CDR3 sequences, about 26% seen only once; the top ten take 3%. This sample also belongs to another study, concerning T cells of mothers and their children.

Sequenced material: blood. These receptors all stem from a boy younger than 18 in good health.

This clonotype was seen more than once but under ten times. The chain has TRBV28 and TRBJ2-5; 7 bases are a match to TRBD1. CDR1 MDHEN and CDR2 SYDVKM come from the germline V gene. This CDR3 contains 15 residues. V dropped 6 bases and J dropped 0; count of bases not matched to a gene: 7. CDR3 residues: CASSFLTGNQETQYF. As DNA, the CDR3 is TGTGCCAGCAGCTTCTTGACAGGGAACCAAGAGACCCAGTACTTC.

J is TRBJ2-1 and V is TRBV20-1; D perhaps matches TRBD2 (6 bases). Between the trimmed V and J ends, which lost 3 bases and 4 bases, there was a span of 10 bases. Germline lookup yields CDR1 DFQATT and CDR2 SNEGSKA (reference sequence). CDR3 length: 13 residues. Here the CDR3 DNA reads TGCAGTGCTAGGAGGGACTGGTACAATGAGCAGTTCTTC. It is translated as CSARRDWYNEQFF.

This chain's CDR3 is CSAPSGNTGELFF. CDR3 coding DNA: TGCAGTGCGCCGTCGGGAAACACCGGGGAGCTGTTTTTT. The chain joins TRBV20-1 to TRBJ2-2; a possible D gene is TRBD2 (5 bases). The CDR3 contains 13 residues. The V gene lost 6 bases and the J gene lost 2 bases, with 10 bases spanning the gap. Germline CDR1 DFQATT, CDR2 SNEGSKA (reference sequence).

This clonotype was counted a few times. The chain is built from TRBV12-3 or TRBV12-4 and TRBJ2-5, with D possibly TRBD2 on 6 matching bases. The CDR3 runs 14 residues. Trimming removed 3 bases at V and 4 bases at J, with 12 bases between. CDR3 DNA sequence: TGTGCCAGCAGTTTGCAAGCGGGTGCAGAGACCCAGTACTTC. Its protein is CASSLQAGAETQYF.

The table lists this clonotype with a few counts. The chain links TRBV12-3 or TRBV12-4 to TRBJ2-5; 11 bases agree with TRBD2. Matching the DNA end better, TRBJ2-1 makes the J call doubtful. CDR3 size: 15 residues. The CDR3 protein is CASSFFLAGGHEQFF. CDR3 nucleotides: TGTGCCAGCAGTTTTTTCCTAGCGGGGGGCCATGAGCAGTTCTTC.

Only a few counts were recorded for this clonotype. The chain employs TRBV20-1 and TRBJ1-2; D remains ambiguous. This CDR3 is built from 13 residues. Germline CDR1 and CDR2: DFQATT and SNEGSKA (reference sequence). Trimming took off 0 bases at V and 2 bases at J, with 7 bases between the two ends. Here the CDR3 reads CSARDYRNYGYTF. CDR3 bases: TGCAGTGCTAGAGACTACAGAAACTATGGCTACACCTTC.

This clonotype was found a few times. The gene calls are TRBV7-9 and TRBJ2-5; tentatively, D is TRBD1 (6 bases). Gene TRBJ2-7 matches the end of the DNA better, so the J call may be wrong. The CDR3 has 13 residues. Germline V gene sequence: CDR1 SEHNR, CDR2 FQNEAQ (reference sequence). CDR3 protein: CASSMTGSYEQYF. The CDR3 DNA sequence: TGTGCCAGCAGCATGACAGGTTCCTACGAGCAGTACTTC.

The chain recombines TRBV20-1 with TRBJ2-1; perhaps TRBD1 as D (5 bases). With 6 bases removed from V and 2 bases from J, the gap between germline ends came to 14 bases. This CDR3 is 14 amino acids long. The V gene's germline CDR1 is DFQATT and CDR2 SNEGSKA (reference sequence). The DNA of the CDR3 is TGCAGTGCCCATGATGAAGGGGCCTACAATGAGCAGTTCTTC. Translated: CSAHDEGAYNEQFF.

The V gene is TRBV5-1, the J gene TRBJ1-4, with D tentatively TRBD1 (5 bases). Germline V gene lookup returns CDR1 SGHRS and CDR2 YFSETQ. Trimming took off 4 bases at V and 3 bases at J, with 13 bases between the two ends. The CDR3 has 15 residues. The CDR3 spells CASSDGGGPNEKLFF. The DNA for the CDR3 is TGCGCCAGCAGCGACGGGGGGGGACCTAATGAAAAACTGTTTTTT.

The chain is built from TRBV10-3 and TRBJ2-1; TRBD2 is a possible D gene (5 bases). The assigned J gene may be wrong: the sequence end matches TRBJ2-7 better. This CDR3 contains 11 residues. CDR1 is ENHRY, CDR2 SYGVKD, per germline. CDR3 in DNA: TGTGCCATCTCCGGGAACTACGAGCAGTACTTC. Translation: CAISGNYEQYF.

This clonotype was observed a handful of times. The chain has TRBV7-9 and TRBJ1-5; possible D gene TRBD1, 5 bases. The CDR3 spans 16 residues. With 5 bases removed from V and 0 bases from J, the gap between germline ends came to 14 bases. Germline V gene lookup returns CDR1 SEHNR and CDR2 FQNEAQ (reference sequence). The DNA for the CDR3 is TGTGCCAGCAGCCTCTGGGGACTTAATAGCAATCAGCCCCAGCATTTT. Translating it yields CASSLWGLNSNQPQHF.

As for this clonotype: This may be a read error: a much more frequent sequence differs by one nucleotide. J is TRBJ1-2 and V is TRBV28, with D perhaps TRBD1 (5 bases). The ends were cut back, 3 bases at V and 4 bases at J, with 9 bases in the middle. Looked up from germline, CDR1 is MDHEN and CDR2 is SYDVKM. The CDR3 covers 13 residues. The CDR3 is CASSFRDGYGYTF. DNA of the CDR3: TGTGCCAGCAGTTTCCGGGACGGCTATGGCTACACCTTC.

This chain connects TRBV29-1 to TRBJ1-4, with TRBD1 as a possible D gene (5 bases). This CDR3 comprises 13 residues. From germline, CDR1 is SQVTM and CDR2 ANQGSEA. V was trimmed by 6 bases and J by 3 bases, leaving 11 bases between them. This chain's CDR3 is CSVREFANEKLFF. CDR3 nucleotide sequence: TGCAGCGTCAGGGAGTTCGCTAATGAAAAACTGTTTTTT.

This clonotype was recorded a few times. The chain carries TRBV4-1 and TRBJ1-3; D gene ambiguous. The CDR3 covers 17 residues. Germline V CDR1 and CDR2: MGHRA, YSYEKL. V was trimmed by 0 bases and J by 0 bases, leaving 12 bases between them. CDR3 sequence (DNA): TGCGCCAGCAGCCAAGATCCCTTCGGCGTCTCTGGAAACACCATATATTTT. The encoded protein is CASSQDPFGVSGNTIYF.

This clonotype has more than one count but fewer than ten. Germline and junction disagree at one end, which may indicate a read error. The J gene is TRBJ2-2, the V gene TRBV2; 7 nucleotides agree with TRBD2. Germline V gives CDR1 SNHLY, CDR2 FYNNEI. CDR3 length: 17 amino acids. CDR3 amino acids: CASSEFRLAVNTGEPFF. DNA of the CDR3: TGTGCCAGCAGTGAATTTAGGCTAGCGGTGAACACCGGGGAGCCGTTTTTT.

The rearrangement uses TRBV11-2 and TRBJ2-5; TRBD2 matches 14 bases. The tail of the sequence fits TRBJ2-1 better, so the J call may be wrong. Germline lookup yields CDR1 SGHAT and CDR2 FQNNGV. This CDR3 comprises 15 residues. CDR3 sequence: CASSLTSGGVDEQFF. The CDR3 bases are TGTGCCAGCAGCCTGACTAGCGGGGGGGTGGATGAGCAGTTCTTC.